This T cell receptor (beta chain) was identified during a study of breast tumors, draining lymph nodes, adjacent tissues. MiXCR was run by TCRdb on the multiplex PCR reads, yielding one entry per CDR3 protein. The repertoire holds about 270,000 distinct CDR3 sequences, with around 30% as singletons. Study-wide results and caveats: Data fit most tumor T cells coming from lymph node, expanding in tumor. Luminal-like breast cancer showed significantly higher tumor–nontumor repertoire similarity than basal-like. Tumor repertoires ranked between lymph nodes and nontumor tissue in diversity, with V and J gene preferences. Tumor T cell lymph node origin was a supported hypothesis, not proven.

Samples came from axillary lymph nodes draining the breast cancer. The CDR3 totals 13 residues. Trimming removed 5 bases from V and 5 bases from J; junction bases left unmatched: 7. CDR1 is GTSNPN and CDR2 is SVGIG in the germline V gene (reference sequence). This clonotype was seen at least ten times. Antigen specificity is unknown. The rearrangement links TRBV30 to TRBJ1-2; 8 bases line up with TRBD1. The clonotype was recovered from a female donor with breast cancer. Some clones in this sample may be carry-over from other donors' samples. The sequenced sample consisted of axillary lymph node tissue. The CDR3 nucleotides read TGTGCCTGGGACCTCGGGACAGGTTATGGCTACACCTTC. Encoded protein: CAWDLGTGYGYTF. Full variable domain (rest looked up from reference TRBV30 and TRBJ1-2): SQTIHQWPATLVQPVGSPLSLECTVEGTSNPNLYWYRQAAGRGLQLLFYSVGIGQISSEVPQNLSASRPQDRQFILSSKKLLLSDSGFYLCAWDLGTGYGYTFGSGTRLTVV.